Shown below are 10 T cell receptor beta chains from a single sample sequenced in a study of blood T cell repertoires in COVID-19. Method: immunoSEQ multiplex PCR; TCRdb's copy keeps in-frame clones and lacks some. The sample has 180,000 or so clones; 85% are singletons. The sequencing sample was made of peripheral blood. The receptors shown here come from a woman aged 60 to 75 with acute or convalescent COVID-19.

The chain joins TRBV28 to TRBJ2-3; 7 bases map to TRBD2. V shed 4 bases and J 7 bases; nucleotides not matched to a gene: 11. Germline loops: CDR1 MDHEN, CDR2 SYDVKM. The CDR3 loop spans 15 amino acids. CDR3 loop: CASSSLRAGVNTQYF. DNA for the CDR3: TGTGCCAGCAGTTCCCTCCGGGCGGGAGTGAATACGCAGTATTTT. The entire variable domain, with the rest obtained from reference TRBV28 and TRBJ2-3, is as follows: DVKVTQSSRYLVKRTGEKVFLECVQDMDHENMFWYRQDPGLGLRLIYFSYDVKMKEKGDIPEGYSVSREKKERFSLILESASTNQTSMYLCASSSLRAGVNTQYFGPGTRLTVL.

Points on this clone: Its ends do not fully match the called genes, so a read error is possible. The V and J genes are TRBV6-1 and TRBJ2-5, with D possibly TRBD1 on 6 matching bases. Looked up from germline, CDR1 is MNHNS and CDR2 is SASEGT. The CDR3 runs to 14 residues. The CDR3 reads CASSEGTIQETQYF. The CDR3 region has the DNA TGTGCCAGCAGCGAAGGGACAATACAAGAGACCCAGTACTTC.

V gene TRBV5-8 combines with J gene TRBJ1-2, with D possibly TRBD1 on 5 matching bases. V was clipped by 4 bases and J by 0 bases, with 10 bases between them. Germline V gives CDR1 SGHTS, CDR2 YDEGEE. The CDR3 runs to 14 residues. CDR3 bases: TGTGCCAGCAGCAGAAGGGGTCCTAACTATGGCTACACCTTC. Amino acids: CASSRRGPNYGYTF. Filled out from reference TRBV5-8 and TRBJ1-2, the complete variable domain reads EAGVTQSPTHLIKTRGQQATLRCSPISGHTSVYWYQQALGLGLQFLLWYDEGEERNRGNFPPRFSGRQFPNYSSELNVNALELEDSALYLCASSRRGPNYGYTFGSGTRLTVV.

The V and J genes are TRBV10-3 and TRBJ1-5; no clear D gene. CDR1 ENHRY and CDR2 SYGVKD come from the germline V gene. This CDR3 is built from 14 residues. V was trimmed by 4 bases and J by 2 bases, leaving 9 bases between them. This CDR3 reads CAISAEGGNQPQHF. The CDR3 bases are TGTGCCATCAGTGCGGAGGGTGGCAATCAGCCCCAGCATTTT.

The V call is TRBV10-2, the J call TRBJ2-7, with TRBD1 matching over 9 bases. Germline V gene data show CDR1 as WSHSY and CDR2 as SAAADI. This CDR3 comprises 14 residues. The J segment lost 1 base and the V segment lost 6 bases, leaving 4 bases of the junction unmatched. The CDR3 sequence is CASRLTGGSYEQYV. The CDR3 nucleotides are TGCGCCAGCAGGTTGACAGGGGGGTCCTACGAGCAGTACGTC.

V gene TRBV6-5 combines with J gene TRBJ2-7, with 10 bases lining up with TRBD1. This CDR3 spans 14 amino acids. Germline CDR1 is MNHEY and CDR2 is SVGAGI. The V segment lost 6 bases and the J segment 3 bases; nucleotides outside the gene matches: 5. The CDR3 region is CASRGTGEGYEQYF. CDR3 in DNA: TGTGCCAGCAGGGGGACAGGGGAGGGCTACGAGCAGTACTTC.

This chain connects TRBV7-9 to TRBJ1-2; D is undetermined. Germline V CDR1 and CDR2: SEHNR, FQNEAQ (reference sequence). The CDR3 covers 13 residues. The V end was cut by 4 bases, the J end by 5 bases, with 11 bases between. DNA of the CDR3: TGTGCCAGCAGCTCCAATTCGGGTTATGGCTACACCTTC. Translating it yields CASSSNSGYGYTF.

This clone came up once. The chain couples TRBV28 to TRBJ2-1; 9 bases are shared with TRBD1. Per germline, CDR1 MDHEN and CDR2 SYDVKM. Germline trimming cut 6 bases from V and 3 bases from J; bases unmatched to any gene: 6. This CDR3 contains 15 residues. CDR3 nucleotide sequence: TGTGCCAGCAGATCGACAGGGGGAGGCTACAATGAGCAGTTCTTC. Translating gives CASRSTGGGYNEQFF.

DNA of the CDR3: TGTGCCAGTTGGGGGGGACACTATGGCTACACCTTC. The encoded protein is CASWGGHYGYTF. This sequence joins TRBV9 and TRBJ1-2; tentatively, D is TRBD1 (5 bases). The germline CDR1 and CDR2 sequences are SGDLS and YYNGEE. Trimming pared 8 bases from V and 3 bases from J, leaving 11 bases between. The CDR3 runs 12 residues.

This clone showed up just once. The chain has TRBV7-9 and TRBJ2-1; 7 positions agree with TRBD2. Germline V gene data show CDR1 as SEHNR and CDR2 as FQNEAQ (reference sequence). The CDR3 totals 15 residues. Losses at the gene ends were 7 bases for V and 10 bases for J; bases not matched to a gene: 16. The CDR3 spells CASNPGTIPFREQFF. DNA of the CDR3: TGTGCCAGCAACCCCGGGACTATCCCTTTTCGGGAGCAGTTCTTC.